This T cell receptor beta chain was sequenced in a study of OX40 agonist ivuxolimab in advanced cancers. Study details: The patients received ivuxolimab by intravenous route every 2 weeks at 0.01 to 10 mg/kg. Broader study findings: Compared with CD4+, CD8+ T cells on average had more expanded clones.

The CDR3 is made up of 15 amino acids. Trimming removed 0 bases at V and 3 bases at J, with 11 bases between. CDR1 and CDR2 (germline): ENHRY, SYGVKD. Clones were read by immunoSEQ multiplex PCR, and TCRdb kept only the in-frame ones, dropping some. The sample lists 50,000 to 70,000 clones; around 84% were seen once. The cohort excluded patients with autoimmune disease history or systemic immunosuppression. To note about this clone: The target antigen is unknown.

The chain is built from TRBV10-3 and TRBJ1-2, with D possibly TRBD1 on 5 matching bases. This TCR was sampled from an adult with an advanced solid tumor such as melanoma, head and neck, liver or kidney cancer. The source was CD4+ or CD8+ T cells sorted from blood, collected in a trial of the OX40 agonist ivuxolimab. The CDR3 DNA follows: TGTGCCATCAGTGAGTCGATGTCAGGGTACTATGGCTACACCTTC. It is translated as CAISESMSGYYGYTF.